This T cell receptor (beta chain) originates from a study of blood T cell repertoires in COVID-19. Germline loops: CDR1 WNHNN, CDR2 SYGVQD (reference sequence). The V and J ends lost 6 bases and 5 bases, in that order; junction bases with no gene match: 6. CDR3 length: 13 amino acids. Here immunoSEQ multiplex PCR was the method, and the copy in TCRdb shows in-frame clones only, minus some. Of fewer than 200,000 clones listed, roughly 82% are singletons. This TCR derives from a woman aged 60-70 years with acute COVID-19. This sequence joins TRBV10-1 and TRBJ2-5; 7 nucleotides line up with TRBD1. The sample consisted of PBMCs or T cells enriched from blood (not recorded which). The chain's CDR3 is CASRTGLVETQYF. The CDR3 nucleotides are TGCGCCAGCAGGACAGGGTTGGTTGAGACCCAGTACTTC.